The TCR beta chain under discussion was sequenced for a study of beta chain features in type 1 diabetes (dated by TCRdb to the late 2010s). Background for the entire study: Mean age, gender distribution, total cell number and subset yield were not different between patients and healthy donors. A total of around 110,000,000 sorted cells were examined across all samples, and RNA yield correlated strongly with the number of cells per subset. The study compared TCRB repertoires of sorted circulating CD4+ T cell subsets between recently diagnosed type 1 diabetes patients and matched healthy donors. Whereas all 30 or so donors provided naive and central memory subsets, regulatory and stem cell-like memory subsets were isolated from just 8 patients and about 8 healthy donors.

The full study reports these points: Because small numbers of individuals were included in the HLA sub-analyses, any influence of HLA type on TCRB rearrangement was left unresolved. Naive, central memory and regulatory TCRB repertoires appeared to be more alike among patients than among healthy donors. Shorter templates might be favored by PCR, yet because patient and control samples were amplified and corrected together, any such skew would affect both groups equally. At VDJ recombination sites, patients with type 1 diabetes made fewer insertions and deleted more nucleotides, a pattern implying thymic rearrangement abnormalities. Because cDNA rather than genomic DNA was sequenced, highly expressing activated cells could have been over-represented, although no difference in activation and CD3 levels was found between groups. In all four CD4+ subsets, TCRB CDR3 length was moderately but significantly shorter in type 1 diabetes patients.

A single peripheral blood draw of around 120 mL on average was collected from each donor into heparinised tubes. Naive, central memory, regulatory and stem cell-like memory CD4+ T cells were sorted on a BD FACSAria II using a panel including CD45RO, CCR7, CD25, CD127, CD95 and CD27. Every sorted population had a purity above 95%. PBMCs were isolated immediately by Lymphoprep density gradient centrifugation and stained directly without culture. Samples were stained and sorted in pairs, with one healthy donor and one patient per experiment, so that batch effects were minimized. From cysteine to phenylalanine, the CDR3 is 16 amino acids long. Only CDR3 DNA is held: 48 bases, read in frame from base 1. V has 5 bases trimmed and J has 5 bases trimmed; junction bases matching no gene number 6. CDR1 and CDR2 are read off the germline V gene (reference sequence) as MNHEY and SMNVEV. The entire isolated RNA was reverse transcribed using the High Capacity cDNA Reverse Transcription Kit, and thus expressed TCRB transcripts were sequenced. Deep immunoSEQ sequencing was performed on naive, central memory and regulatory T cell samples, with an average of around 3.4 million total reads per sample. Sorted cells were lysed in RLT buffer, and RNA was extracted using DNase-treated RNeasy Micro or Mini kits according to cell number. Each cell subset was processed on its own to prevent cross-contamination, while patient and healthy donor samples were processed together. TCRB sequences were amplified from cDNA with the immunoSEQ multiplex PCR, producing 87-bp fragments spanning the CDR3 region. The amplicons were sequenced using the Illumina HiSeq platform. The paper's processing steps were these. PCR bias was computationally corrected using synthetic template baselines, reads within Hamming distance 2 were collapsed, and singletons that could not be merged were discarded. Reads were aligned to IMGT to assign V, D and J genes, CDR3 length, and insertions or deletions at six rearrangement sites. Clonotype counts were normalized to sorted cell number within each subset before computing true diversity and Gini coefficients with the tcR R package. The overlap coefficient, calculated on TCRB nucleotide sequences, was used to quantify repertoire sharing. Out-of-frame TCRB sequences from naive cells were analyzed to stand in for the pre-selection repertoire. The clones in this table, taken by TCRdb from immuneACCESS, are in-frame only. Not every clone is retained; where verified, under half of the shortfall comes from an unresolved V gene, and the cause of the rest is unknown. That table gives V, J and clone size, and the DNA gave D and trimming. The sample has hundreds of thousands of clones on record, approximately 12% of them singletons. About 0.01% of the sample goes to the ten largest clones.

In this sample, this clone turned up a few times. The target of this receptor is not known. No qualities accompany the bases; no much larger clone lies one base away. This chain joins TRBV27 to TRBJ2-2, with TRBD2 matching 12 junction bases. The material sequenced was naive CD4+ T cells from blood. Interpreted using the paper, the cell subset or site label stands for: true naive CD4+ T cells. The clonotype was recovered from a woman between 18 and 29 years old with type 1 diabetes. For the CDR3, the sequence is CASSVTSGGLTGELFF. The sequence in DNA is TGTGCCAGCAGTGTGACTAGCGGGGGCCTTACCGGGGAGCTGTTTTTT.